These 7 T cell receptor beta chains originate from one sample sequenced in a study of blood T cells in healthy people across ages. Together with a sample-barcoded 5' primer, a J-beta primer mix was included in a second PCR lasting about 6 to 11 cycles. TCRdb processed the 5' RACE reads anew with MiXCR; each CDR3 protein has one entry. The sample shows around 850,000 distinct CDR3 sequences, about 34% of them seen only once. Sequenced sample: blood. These TCRs come from a young man in good health.

The chain is built from TRBV6-1 and TRBJ2-7; D remains ambiguous. The CDR3 runs 14 residues. Trimming cost V 10 bases and J 1 base, with 17 bases left between them. Germline assignment: CDR1 MNHNS and CDR2 SASEGT. CDR3 sequence reads: CANWESGRSYEQYF. The DNA for the CDR3 is TGTGCCAACTGGGAATCGGGCCGTTCCTACGAGCAGTACTTC.

V is TRBV6-2 or TRBV6-3 and J is TRBJ2-4, with D tentatively TRBD1 (6 bases). The DNA matches TRBJ2-7 better at its end, which makes the J call doubtful. This CDR3 spans 15 amino acids. The germline V gene has CDR1 MNHEY and CDR2 SVGEGT. In nucleotides, the CDR3 is TGTGCCAGCAGCCCCCCGGGACAACTCTCCTACGAGCAGTACTTC. Translated: CASSPPGQLSYEQYF.

The chain has TRBV7-2 and TRBJ1-6, with D perhaps matching TRBD1 (6 bases). Germline loops: CDR1 SGHTA, CDR2 FQGNSA. Trimming removed 0 bases from V and 18 bases from J, with 24 bases in between. CDR3 length equals 16 residues. CDR3 protein: CASSLAGPNPIRGPHF. The CDR3, as DNA: TGTGCCAGCAGCTTAGCTGGGCCCAACCCGATTCGGGGGCCCCACTTT.

V usage is TRBV20-1 and J usage is TRBJ1-2; 8 bases fit TRBD1. The CDR3 is made up of 14 amino acids. Germline lookup yields CDR1 DFQATT and CDR2 SNEGSKA (reference sequence). V lost 0 bases to trimming and J lost 4 bases; unmatched junction nucleotides: 4. CDR3 sequence (DNA): TGCAGTGCTAGAGATACCGGGACAGGCTATGGCTACACCTTC. Encoded protein: CSARDTGTGYGYTF.

This clonotype was seen repeatedly, ten times or more. The chain is built from TRBV12-3 or TRBV12-4 and TRBJ2-5, with 8 nucleotides matching TRBD1. V dropped 7 bases and J dropped 2; count of bases not matched to a gene: 6. CDR3 length: 14 residues. DNA of the CDR3: TGTGCCAGCACCCCGACAGGGGTGCAAGAGACCCAGTACTTC. Its protein is CASTPTGVQETQYF.

This clonotype was observed a handful of times. The chain employs TRBV7-2 and TRBJ1-1; no clear D. The germline V gene has CDR1 SGHTA and CDR2 FQGNSA. This CDR3 has 12 residues. The V and J ends lost 1 base and 8 bases respectively, with 8 bases between them. CDR3 region: CASSLGRWEAFF. As DNA, the CDR3 is TGTGCCAGCAGCTTAGGACGGTGGGAAGCTTTCTTT.

This clonotype was seen at least ten times. This chain connects TRBV5-1 to TRBJ2-3; the match to TRBD1 covers 7 bases. The CDR3 totals 15 residues. The germline CDR1 and CDR2 sequences are SGHRS and YFSETQ. J was trimmed by 4 bases and V by 0 bases; bases with no gene match: 5. CDR3 residues: CASSLGQGRSDTQYF. CDR3 DNA: TGCGCCAGCAGCTTGGGACAGGGTAGGTCAGATACGCAGTATTTT.